Each of the 22 T cell receptor beta chains below was sequenced from the same sample in a study of blood T cell repertoires in COVID-19. Clones were sequenced by immunoSEQ multiplex PCR, and TCRdb holds only the in-frame ones, with some missing. Of roughly 250,000 clones detected, around nine tenths appear once; the ten largest clones hold 1.5% to 2%. Specimen: PBMCs or T cells enriched from blood (not recorded which). The source of these receptors is a woman in her late teens or twenties who had recovered from COVID-19.

This clone was counted a few times. This chain uses TRBV5-6 with TRBJ1-5; D may be TRBD1 (5 bases). V gave up 2 bases and J gave up 1 base, with 7 bases separating them. CDR3 length: 14 amino acids. The germline V gene encodes CDR1 SGHDT and CDR2 YYEEEE. CDR3 DNA sequence: TGTGCCAGCAGCTTTCAGGGAAGCAATCAGCCCCAGCATTTT. It yields the protein CASSFQGSNQPQHF. Full variable domain (missing parts from reference TRBV5-6 and TRBJ1-5): DAGVTQSPTHLIKTRGQQVTLRCSPKSGHDTVSWYQQALGQGPQFIFQYYEEEERQRGNFPDRFSGHQFPNYSSELNVNALLLGDSALYLCASSFQGSNQPQHFGDGTRLSIL.

J is TRBJ2-5 and V is TRBV9, with TRBD2 identical over 7 bases. Trimming removed 4 bases from V and 5 bases from J; junction bases left unmatched: 11. Germline V gene lookup returns CDR1 SGDLS and CDR2 YYNGEE. This CDR3 comprises 15 residues. CDR3 coding DNA: TGTGCCAGCAGCTCTAGATCGGGACTATTTGAGACCCAGTACTTC. Translating it yields CASSSRSGLFETQYF.

V and J are TRBV27 and TRBJ2-1; D is possibly TRBD1 (6 bases). The germline V and J ends were trimmed by 4 bases and 6 bases, with 22 bases remaining between them. CDR3 length equals 17 residues. CDR1 MNHEY and CDR2 SMNVEV come from the germline V gene (reference sequence). In DNA, the CDR3 is TGTGCCAGCAGTTCCTACAAGGGGGTAGGGGCATCCAATGAGCAGTTCTTC. Translation: CASSSYKGVGASNEQFF.

This chain joins TRBV19 and TRBJ2-1, with D perhaps matching TRBD1 (6 bases). Germline CDR1 reads LNHDA; CDR2 reads SQIVND (reference sequence). The CDR3 consists of 17 residues. With 3 bases removed from V and 5 bases from J, the gap between germline ends came to 20 bases. CDR3 sequence: CASSMPPTGRLDNEQFF. The CDR3 DNA sequence: TGTGCCAGTAGTATGCCTCCGACAGGCCGGTTGGACAATGAGCAGTTCTTC.

The chain is built from TRBV5-4 and TRBJ2-5; 10 bases line up with TRBD1. There are 15 residues in the CDR3. The V gene end was trimmed by 2 bases and the J gene end by 0 bases; junction bases not matched to a gene: 1. CDR1 is SGHNT, CDR2 YYREEE, per germline (reference sequence). CDR3 sequence: CASSFGQGDQETQYF. As DNA, the CDR3 is TGTGCCAGCAGCTTTGGACAGGGGGACCAAGAGACCCAGTACTTC.

This clone was detected many times. The rearrangement joins TRBV6-1 to TRBJ2-2; TRBD1 matches at 10 bases. The junction had 0 bases not matched to a gene; V was cut back by 1 base and J by 4 bases. Germline V CDR1 and CDR2: MNHNS, SASEGT. This CDR3 spans 15 amino acids. The CDR3 nucleotides read TGTGCCAGCAGTGAAGGGACAGGGGGCACCGGGGAGCTGTTTTTT. Translated: CASSEGTGGTGELFF.

The rearrangement joins TRBV29-1 to TRBJ1-2; maybe TRBD1 (6 bases). The CDR3 consists of 14 residues. V gave up 7 bases and J gave up 4 bases, with 19 bases separating them. The V gene's germline CDR1 is SQVTM and CDR2 ANQGSEA. CDR3 bases: TGCAGCGCCGACCCGACAGGCAGTTTCTATGGCTACACCTTC. Translation gives CSADPTGSFYGYTF.

The chain uses TRBV5-4 and TRBJ1-2, with TRBD1 matching over 7 bases. Germline lookup yields CDR1 SGHNT and CDR2 YYREEE (reference sequence). The CDR3 runs to 13 residues. The J segment lost 6 bases and the V segment lost 1 base, leaving 3 bases of the junction unmatched. The CDR3, as DNA: TGTGCCAGCAGCTTGCAGGGGGTGAATGGCTACACCTTC. Translating it yields CASSLQGVNGYTF. Full variable domain (outside the CDR3, taken from reference TRBV5-4 and TRBJ1-2): ETGVTQSPTHLIKTRGQQVTLRCSSQSGHNTVSWYQQALGQGPQFIFQYYREEENGRGNFPPRFSGLQFPNYSSELNVNALELDDSALYLCASSLQGVNGYTFGSGTRLTVV.

The rearrangement joins TRBV28 to TRBJ1-5; 7 nucleotides line up with TRBD1. The CDR3 spans 16 residues. Germline CDR1 reads MDHEN; CDR2 reads SYDVKM. V trimming: 4 bases; J trimming: 6 bases; junction bases outside the gene matches: 12. This chain's CDR3 is CASSWRLTGSLQPQHF. Written as DNA, the CDR3 is TGTGCCAGCAGTTGGCGATTGACAGGGAGCCTTCAGCCCCAGCATTTT.

V is TRBV5-4 and J is TRBJ1-5; TRBD1 matches at 11 bases. V was pared by 0 bases and J by 14 bases, with 7 bases of the junction left unmatched. This CDR3 has 14 residues. Germline loops: CDR1 SGHNT, CDR2 YYREEE (reference sequence). The CDR3 bases are TGTGCCAGCAGCTTGGGTGGGACAGGGGGAAAAAAGCATTTT. Its protein product is CASSLGGTGGKKHF.

This rearrangement joins TRBV7-8 to TRBJ2-1, with 8 positions matching TRBD2. V dropped 1 base and J dropped 5; count of bases not matched to a gene: 4. The CDR3 sequence is 15 residues long. Germline V lookup: CDR1 SGHVS, CDR2 FQNEAQ. CDR3 loop: CASSLDGRANNEQFF. The CDR3 DNA reads TGTGCCAGCAGCTTAGACGGGAGGGCCAACAATGAGCAGTTCTTC.

This sequence joins TRBV14 and TRBJ1-1, with TRBD1 as a possible D gene (5 bases). The germline V and J ends were trimmed by 4 bases and 4 bases, with 16 bases remaining between them. The CDR3 is made up of 15 amino acids. Germline V lookup: CDR1 SGHDN, CDR2 FVKESK. As DNA, the CDR3 is TGTGCCAGCAGCCCTTTCCAGGGAATGGGCACTGAAGCTTTCTTT. Protein product: CASSPFQGMGTEAFF.

V and J are TRBV7-8 and TRBJ1-4; TRBD1 matches 7 bases. Germline assignment: CDR1 SGHVS and CDR2 FQNEAQ. The CDR3 is made up of 15 amino acids. Trimming cost V 5 bases and J 8 bases; bases outside gene matches: 11. The CDR3 region has the DNA TGTGCCAGCAGCACCCGACAGGGTTTCGGGGAAAAACTGTTTTTT. Residues: CASSTRQGFGEKLFF.

This chain uses TRBV28 with TRBJ2-7; 7 positions agree with TRBD1. The CDR3 is 16 amino acids. Unmatched junction bases numbered 17, after V lost 7 bases and J lost 5 bases. Germline V gene sequence: CDR1 MDHEN, CDR2 SYDVKM. The chain's CDR3 is CASTPTPGQKYDEQYF. The CDR3 DNA sequence: TGTGCCAGCACCCCAACCCCGGGACAGAAATATGACGAGCAGTACTTC. The full variable domain, in which reference TRBV28 and TRBJ2-7 provide the parts outside the CDR3, is DVKVTQSSRYLVKRTGEKVFLECVQDMDHENMFWYRQDPGLGLRLIYFSYDVKMKEKGDIPEGYSVSREKKERFSLILESASTNQTSMYLCASTPTPGQKYDEQYFGPGTRLTVT.

J is TRBJ2-6 and V is TRBV19, with 12 bases lining up with TRBD1. The CDR3 consists of 17 residues. Per the germline V gene, CDR1 is LNHDA and CDR2 is SQIVND (reference sequence). Unmatched junction bases numbered 4, after V lost 4 bases and J lost 3 bases. CDR3 sequence: CASSRGQGAGGANVLTF. The CDR3 DNA follows: TGTGCCAGTAGTAGGGGACAGGGGGCAGGTGGGGCCAACGTCCTGACTTTC.

The V and J genes are TRBV11-3 and TRBJ2-3; D gene uncertain. V was trimmed by 5 bases and J by 1 base, leaving 13 bases between them. The CDR3 runs 15 residues. Germline loops: CDR1 SGHNT, CDR2 YENEEA. The CDR3 coding sequence is TGTGCCAGCAGCCTCGGAGCGTTGGGCACAGATACGCAGTATTTT. Protein: CASSLGALGTDTQYF. The full variable domain, its missing parts supplied by reference TRBV11-3 and TRBJ2-3, is EAGVVQSPRYKIIEKKQPVAFWCNPISGHNTLYWYLQNLGQGPELLIRYENEEAVDDSQLPKDRFSAERLKGVDSTLKIQPAELGDSAVYLCASSLGALGTDTQYFGPGTRLTVL.

The chain combines TRBV7-3 with TRBJ2-1, with 9 bases identical to TRBD1. This CDR3 comprises 15 residues. Germline CDR1 SGHTA, CDR2 FQGTGA. V dropped 5 bases and J dropped 5; count of bases not matched to a gene: 7. CDR3 DNA: TGTGCCAGCAGCCAACAGGGGGCGAAGGACAATGAGCAGTTCTTC. Translation gives CASSQQGAKDNEQFF.

The rearrangement uses TRBV9 and TRBJ2-7; D unclear. Germline V gene sequence: CDR1 SGDLS, CDR2 YYNGEE. This CDR3 is 13 amino acids long. V was pared by 0 bases and J by 1 base, with 5 bases between. The CDR3 here is CASSVAPSYEQYF. In DNA form, the CDR3 reads TGTGCCAGCAGCGTAGCCCCATCCTACGAGCAGTACTTC.

This rearrangement joins TRBV6-1 to TRBJ1-5, with 7 bases matching TRBD1. Germline V CDR1 and CDR2: MNHNS, SASEGT. V shed 4 bases and J 0 bases; nucleotides not matched to a gene: 6. The CDR3 sequence is 16 residues long. The CDR3 loop is CASSASRDSSNQPQHF. CDR3 DNA sequence: TGTGCCAGCAGTGCTTCCCGGGACAGTAGCAATCAGCCCCAGCATTTT.

This clone occurred once. The J gene is TRBJ1-5, the V gene TRBV12-3 or TRBV12-4; TRBD1 matches at 7 bases. The CDR3 extends over 13 amino acids. Losses at the gene ends were 6 bases for V and 4 bases for J; bases not matched to a gene: 3. CDR3 loop: CASSMTGNQPQHF. The CDR3 bases are TGTGCCAGCAGCATGACAGGGAATCAGCCCCAGCATTTT.

The chain links TRBV18 to TRBJ2-7; 9 bases are shared with TRBD1. The CDR3 length is 14 residues. Germline trimming cut 3 bases from V and 5 bases from J; bases unmatched to any gene: 5. CDR1 is KGHSH and CDR2 is LQKENI in the germline V gene. The CDR3 sequence: CASSPGTGRHEQYF. CDR3 in DNA: TGTGCCAGCTCACCCGGGACAGGGCGCCACGAGCAGTACTTC.

This clone came up once. J is TRBJ1-3 and V is TRBV18, with D unresolved. The CDR3 is 15 amino acids. V dropped 2 bases and J dropped 2 bases, with 10 bases sitting between them. Germline CDR1 is KGHSH and CDR2 is LQKENI. The CDR3 here is CASSPTYGAGNTIYF. The CDR3 DNA reads TGTGCCAGCTCACCAACTTACGGGGCTGGAAACACCATATATTTT.